This T cell receptor (beta chain) was documented in a study of OX40 agonist ivuxolimab in advanced cancers. Regarding the research as a whole: Ivuxolimab, which targeted the costimulatory receptor OX40 (CD134), was an agonistic, fully human IgG2 monoclonal antibody. Prior anti-PD-1, anti-PD-L1 or anti-CTLA-4 therapy was permitted, and 40% of dose-escalation patients had received checkpoint inhibitors. Three dose-escalation patients achieved partial responses, one with hepatocellular carcinoma and two with cutaneous melanoma. The monotherapy dose-escalation portion (N ≈ 50 patients) of the phase I ivuxolimab trial is reported in the paper. Peripheral TCRbeta sequencing was intended to test whether TCR sequence diversity was altered and clonal T-cell expansion was caused by ivuxolimab. The dose-escalation cohort was about 83% male with a mean age of approximately 59 years, ranging from roughly 23 to 79. Intravenous ivuxolimab was administered to patients every 2 weeks at six dose levels: 0.01, 0.1, 0.3, 1.5, 3 and 10 mg/kg. Of the approximately 53 patients in dose escalation, around 20 had hepatocellular carcinoma, roughly 15 had melanoma, 9 had renal cell carcinoma and 9 had head and neck cancer. Study-wide findings and limitations: The antigen specificity of the clonally expanded peripheral T cells was not determined. Low levels of normalized T-cell clonal expansion were also shown by some nonresponding patients. At doses from 0.1 to 3.0 mg/kg, clonal expansion was seen in both CD4+ and CD8+ blood T cells between baseline and week 6. After ivuxolimab, CD8+ T cells had more expanded clones than CD4+ T cells on average. Partial responders in the 0.1-3.0 mg/kg groups had among the lowest normalized peripheral clonal expansion, especially among CD8+ T cells.

The trial excluded patients who had a history of autoimmune disease or who were on systemic immunosuppression. In every dose cohort, peripheral blood was drawn for TCR sequencing at baseline, cycle 4 day 1, and cycle 7 day 1. Samples came from an open-label, multicenter, first-in-human phase I dose-escalation trial of ivuxolimab. Adults with locally advanced or metastatic melanoma, renal cell, hepatocellular, or head and neck squamous cell carcinoma were enrolled in the trial. Before TCR sequencing, CD4+ T cells and CD8+ T cells from peripheral blood were sorted into separate populations. The cysteine opens and the phenylalanine closes a CDR3 of 15 amino acids. Only CDR3 DNA is held: 45 bases, read in frame from base 1. V is clipped by 0 bases and J by 0 bases, and the sequence between their germline boundaries is 3 bases long. The germline V gene sets CDR1 to LGHNA and CDR2 to YSLEER. For sequencing of the TCRbeta CDR3 region, genomic DNA was extracted from the sorted cells. The immunoSEQ Assay was used to sequence the TCRbeta CDR3 regions. TCRdb retrieved this table from immuneACCESS and kept in-frame rearrangements only. Not all clones are present; in checked studies, unresolved V genes account for under half, and no reason is known for the remainder. Present in this sample are some 60,000 clones, roughly 86% of which were seen just once. The ten largest clones add up to under 4.5% of the sample.

Points on this clone: What this receptor recognizes is not known. The sample holds no much larger clone one base away, and base qualities are not on file.

The sequence joins TRBV4-3 to TRBJ2-6; no D gene is confidently identified. This clonotype was sampled from an adult with an advanced solid tumor such as melanoma, head and neck, liver or kidney cancer. Sequences were derived from CD4+ or CD8+ T cells sorted from blood, sampled in a trial of the OX40 agonist ivuxolimab. The DNA reads as follows: TGCGCCAGCAGCCAAGATTACTCTGGGGCCAACGTCCTGACTTTC. This yields the protein CASSQDYSGANVLTF.